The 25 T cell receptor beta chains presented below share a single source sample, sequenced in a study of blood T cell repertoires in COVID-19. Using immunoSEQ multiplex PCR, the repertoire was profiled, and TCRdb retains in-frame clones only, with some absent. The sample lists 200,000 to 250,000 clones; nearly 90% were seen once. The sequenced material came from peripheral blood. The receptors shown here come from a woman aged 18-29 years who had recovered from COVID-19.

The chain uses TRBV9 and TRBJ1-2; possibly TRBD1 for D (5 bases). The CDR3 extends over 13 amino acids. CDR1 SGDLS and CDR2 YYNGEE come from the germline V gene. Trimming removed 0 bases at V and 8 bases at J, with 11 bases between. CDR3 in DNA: TGTGCCAGCAGCGTAGGCAGGGAGGAGGGCTACACCTTC. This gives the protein CASSVGREEGYTF.

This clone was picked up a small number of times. CDR3 sequence (DNA): TGTGCCAGCAGCCAAGATCCGGGGACTTCCTTCCCCGAGCAGTACTTC. Protein: CASSQDPGTSFPEQYF. The chain couples TRBV4-2 to TRBJ2-7, with a possible D match to TRBD2 (6 bases). CDR3 length: 16 residues. The germline V and J ends were trimmed by 0 bases and 6 bases, with 18 bases remaining between them. Germline values: CDR1 LGHNA, CDR2 YNFKEQ.

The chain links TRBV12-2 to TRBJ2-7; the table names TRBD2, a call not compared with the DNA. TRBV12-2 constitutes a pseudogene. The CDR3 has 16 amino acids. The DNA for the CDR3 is TGTGCAAGTCGCTCCACCGTTAGCGGTTTCTCCTACGAGCAGTACTTC. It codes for CASRSTVSGFSYEQYF.

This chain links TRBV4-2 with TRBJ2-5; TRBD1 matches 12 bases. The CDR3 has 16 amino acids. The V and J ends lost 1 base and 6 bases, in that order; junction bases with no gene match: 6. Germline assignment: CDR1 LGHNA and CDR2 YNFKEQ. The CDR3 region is CASSQGTGQGAKTQYF. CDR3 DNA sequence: TGTGCCAGCAGCCAAGGAACGGGACAGGGGGCTAAGACCCAGTACTTC.

The CDR3 DNA follows: TGCAGCGTTGGTCAGACTGAAGCTTTCTTT. Protein sequence: CSVGQTEAFF. The chain joins TRBV29-1 to TRBJ1-1; D is unresolved. This CDR3 contains 10 residues. V lost 4 bases to trimming and J lost 5 bases, with 5 bases between them. Germline CDR1 and CDR2: SQVTM and ANQGSEA.

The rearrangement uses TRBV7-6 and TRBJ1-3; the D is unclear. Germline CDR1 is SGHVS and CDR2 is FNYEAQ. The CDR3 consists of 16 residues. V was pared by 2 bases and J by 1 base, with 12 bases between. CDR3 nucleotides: TGTGCCAGCAGCTTAAGCGGGCCCGGATCTGGAAACACCATATATTTT. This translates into CASSLSGPGSGNTIYF.

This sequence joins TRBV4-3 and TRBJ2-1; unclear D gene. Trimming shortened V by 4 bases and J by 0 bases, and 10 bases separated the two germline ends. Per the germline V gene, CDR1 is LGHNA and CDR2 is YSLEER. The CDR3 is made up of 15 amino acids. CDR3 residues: CASSPSISSYNEQFF. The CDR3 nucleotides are TGCGCCAGCAGCCCCTCGATCAGCTCCTACAATGAGCAGTTCTTC.

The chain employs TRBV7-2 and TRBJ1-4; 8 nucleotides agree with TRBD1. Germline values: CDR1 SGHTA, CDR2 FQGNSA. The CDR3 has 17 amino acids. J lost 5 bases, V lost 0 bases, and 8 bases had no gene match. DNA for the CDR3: TGTGCCAGCAGCTTAGCTTATTGGACAGGGACAAATGAAAAACTGTTTTTT. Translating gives CASSLAYWTGTNEKLFF.

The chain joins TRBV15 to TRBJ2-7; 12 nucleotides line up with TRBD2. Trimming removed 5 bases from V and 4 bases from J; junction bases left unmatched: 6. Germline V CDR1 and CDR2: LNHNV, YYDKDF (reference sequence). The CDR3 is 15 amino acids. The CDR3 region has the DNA TGTGCCACCAGCGTAACCGGGACTAGCGGGTACGAGCAGTACTTC. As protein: CATSVTGTSGYEQYF.

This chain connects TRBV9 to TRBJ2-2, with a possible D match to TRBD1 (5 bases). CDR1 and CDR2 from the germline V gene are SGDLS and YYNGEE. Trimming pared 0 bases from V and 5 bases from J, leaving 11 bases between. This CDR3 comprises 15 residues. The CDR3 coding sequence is TGTGCCAGCAGCGTAGCGGTCAGGGTTACCGGGGAGCTGTTTTTT. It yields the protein CASSVAVRVTGELFF.

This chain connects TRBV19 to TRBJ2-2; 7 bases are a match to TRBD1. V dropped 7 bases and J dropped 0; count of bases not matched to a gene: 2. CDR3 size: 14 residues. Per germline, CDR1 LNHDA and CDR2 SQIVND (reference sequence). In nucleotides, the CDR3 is TGTGCCAGTATGGACAGGCCGAACACCGGGGAGCTGTTTTTT. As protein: CASMDRPNTGELFF.

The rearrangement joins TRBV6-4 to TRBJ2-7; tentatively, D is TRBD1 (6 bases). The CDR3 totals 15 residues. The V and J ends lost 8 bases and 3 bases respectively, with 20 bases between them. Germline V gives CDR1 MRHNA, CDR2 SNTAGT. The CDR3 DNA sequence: TGTGCCAGCTCCATAATCGTGAACAGGGACTACGAGCAGTACTTC. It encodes CASSIIVNRDYEQYF.

This chain's CDR3 is CASTPRGQGRVGELFF. For the CDR3, the DNA is TGTGCCAGCACCCCAAGGGGACAGGGACGGGTCGGGGAGCTGTTTTTT. The V and J genes are TRBV25-1 and TRBJ2-2, with 9 nucleotides matching TRBD1. The CDR3 spans 16 residues. Per the germline V gene, CDR1 is MGHDK and CDR2 is SYGVNS. Trimming at V came to 7 bases and at J to 7 bases, leaving 13 bases not matched to a gene. Based on the CDR3 plus reference TRBV25-1 and TRBJ2-2, the full variable domain is EADIYQTPRYLVIGTGKKITLECSQTMGHDKMYWYQQDPGMELHLIHYSYGVNSTEKGDLSSESTVSRIRTEHFPLTLESARPSHTSQYLCASTPRGQGRVGELFFGEGSRLTVL.

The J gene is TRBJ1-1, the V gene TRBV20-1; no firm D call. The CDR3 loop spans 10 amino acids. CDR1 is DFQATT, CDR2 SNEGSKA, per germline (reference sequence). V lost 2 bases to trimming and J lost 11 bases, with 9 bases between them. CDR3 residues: CSARSTLAFF. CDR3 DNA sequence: TGCAGTGCTAGATCTACGCTGGCTTTCTTT.

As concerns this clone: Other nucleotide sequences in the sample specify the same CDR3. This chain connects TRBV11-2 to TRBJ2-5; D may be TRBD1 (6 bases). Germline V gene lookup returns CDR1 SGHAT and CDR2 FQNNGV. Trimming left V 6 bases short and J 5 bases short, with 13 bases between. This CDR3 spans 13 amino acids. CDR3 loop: CASSPTGQETQYF. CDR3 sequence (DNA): TGTGCCAGCAGTCCAACAGGACAGGAGACCCAGTACTTC.

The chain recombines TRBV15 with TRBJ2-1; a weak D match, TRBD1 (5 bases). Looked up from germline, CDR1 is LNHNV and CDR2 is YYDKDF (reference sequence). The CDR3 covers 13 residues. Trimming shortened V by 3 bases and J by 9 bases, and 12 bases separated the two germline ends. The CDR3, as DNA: TGTGCCACCAGCAGCTACAGGTCGAGTGAGCAGTTCTTC. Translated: CATSSYRSSEQFF. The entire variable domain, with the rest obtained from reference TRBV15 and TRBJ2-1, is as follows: DAMVIQNPRYQVTQFGKPVTLSCSQTLNHNVMYWYQQKSSQAPKLLFHYYDKDFNNEADTPDNFQSRRPNTSFCFLDIRSPGLGDTAMYLCATSSYRSSEQFFGPGTRLTVL.

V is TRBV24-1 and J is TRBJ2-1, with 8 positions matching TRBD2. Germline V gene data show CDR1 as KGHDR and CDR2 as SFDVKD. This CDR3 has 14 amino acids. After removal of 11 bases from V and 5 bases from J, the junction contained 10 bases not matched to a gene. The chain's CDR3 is CARGQREWNNEQFF. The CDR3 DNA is TGTGCCAGAGGTCAGCGGGAGTGGAACAATGAGCAGTTCTTC.

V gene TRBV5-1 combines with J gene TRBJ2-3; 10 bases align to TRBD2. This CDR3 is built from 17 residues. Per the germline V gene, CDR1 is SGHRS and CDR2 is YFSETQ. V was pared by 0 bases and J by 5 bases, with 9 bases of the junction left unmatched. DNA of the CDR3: TGCGCCAGCAGCTTGGAGCCTAGCGGGAGACACAGAGATACGCAGTATTTT. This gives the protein CASSLEPSGRHRDTQYF.

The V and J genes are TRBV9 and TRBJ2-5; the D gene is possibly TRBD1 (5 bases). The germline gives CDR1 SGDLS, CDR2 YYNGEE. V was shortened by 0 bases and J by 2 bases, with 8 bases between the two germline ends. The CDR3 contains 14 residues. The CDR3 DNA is TGTGCCAGCAGCGTAGGGGGCTCTCAAGAGACCCAGTACTTC. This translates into CASSVGGSQETQYF.

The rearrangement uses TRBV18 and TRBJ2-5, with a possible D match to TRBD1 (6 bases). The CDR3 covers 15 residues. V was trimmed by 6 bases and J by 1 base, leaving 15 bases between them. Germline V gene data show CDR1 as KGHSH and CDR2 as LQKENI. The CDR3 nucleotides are TGTGCCAGCTCTCCTCATCAGGGGATCCAAGAGACCCAGTACTTC. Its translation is CASSPHQGIQETQYF.

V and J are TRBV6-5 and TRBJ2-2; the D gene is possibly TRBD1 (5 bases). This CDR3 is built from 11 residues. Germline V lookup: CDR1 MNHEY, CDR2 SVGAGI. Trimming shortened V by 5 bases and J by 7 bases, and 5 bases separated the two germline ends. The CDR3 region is CASSTGGELFF. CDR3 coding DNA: TGTGCCAGCAGTACAGGCGGGGAGCTGTTTTTT.

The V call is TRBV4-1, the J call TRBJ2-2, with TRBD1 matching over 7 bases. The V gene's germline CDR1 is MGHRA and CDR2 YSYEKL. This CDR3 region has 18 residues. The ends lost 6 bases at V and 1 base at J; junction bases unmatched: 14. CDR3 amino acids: CASRGAHGAGGNTGELFF. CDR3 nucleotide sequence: TGCGCCAGCAGAGGAGCCCACGGGGCAGGGGGGAACACCGGGGAGCTGTTTTTT.

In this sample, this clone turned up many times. The CDR3 protein is CASSIGSPGTGELFF. The CDR3 nucleotides read TGTGCCAGTAGTATCGGCTCCCCAGGGACCGGGGAGCTGTTTTTT. The J gene is TRBJ2-2, the V gene TRBV19; D is perhaps TRBD1 (5 bases). Trimming removed 3 bases from V and 5 bases from J, with 13 bases in between. CDR3 length equals 15 residues. CDR1 is LNHDA, CDR2 SQIVND, per germline (reference sequence).

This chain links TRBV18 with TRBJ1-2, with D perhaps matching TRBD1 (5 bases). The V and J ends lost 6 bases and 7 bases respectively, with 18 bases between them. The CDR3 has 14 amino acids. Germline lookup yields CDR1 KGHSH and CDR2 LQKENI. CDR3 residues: CASSPLTVGAGYTF. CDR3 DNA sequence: TGTGCCAGCTCCCCCCTGACAGTAGGGGCTGGCTACACCTTC.

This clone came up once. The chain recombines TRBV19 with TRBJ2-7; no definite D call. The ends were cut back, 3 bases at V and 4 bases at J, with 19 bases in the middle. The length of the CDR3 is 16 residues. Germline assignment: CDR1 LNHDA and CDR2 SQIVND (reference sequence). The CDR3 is CASSIRWRPEEYEQYF. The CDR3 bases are TGTGCCAGTAGTATTCGGTGGCGGCCCGAGGAATACGAGCAGTACTTC.